Following are 10 T cell receptor beta chains from one sample sequenced in a study of T cell repertoires and leukemia-associated antigens. These TCRs' antigens remain unknown. TCRdb re-called the 5' RACE reads through MiXCR, storing one row per CDR3 protein. The repertoire holds some 12,000 distinct CDR3 sequences, under 55% seen once, with around a quarter in the top ten. The sequencing sample was made of CD3+ T cells sorted from blood and cultured. The receptors were sampled from a female donor in good health.

This clonotype has a count of ten or more. This sequence joins TRBV7-3 and TRBJ2-3, with D maybe TRBD2 (6 bases). Germline V gene lookup returns CDR1 SGHTA and CDR2 FQGTGA. Trimming took 7 bases from V and 0 from J, leaving 14 bases between them. CDR3 length: 15 residues. The CDR3 region has the DNA TGTGCCAGCAACATTCCGAGCGGGAGCACAGATACGCAGTATTTT. Its protein product is CASNIPSGSTDTQYF.

This clonotype was seen more than once but under ten times. CDR3 coding DNA: TGCAGTGCCCGGGGGCCGGGACAGGGGGGTCGTCAGCCCCAGCATTTT. The encoded protein is CSARGPGQGGRQPQHF. The J gene is TRBJ1-5, the V gene TRBV20-1, with TRBD1 matching over 11 bases. CDR3 size: 16 residues. The V gene's germline CDR1 is DFQATT and CDR2 SNEGSKA (reference sequence). Trimming at V came to 6 bases and at J to 6 bases, leaving 13 bases not matched to a gene.

This rearrangement joins TRBV5-1 to TRBJ1-2, with D perhaps TRBD1 (6 bases). The V gene lost 4 bases and the J gene lost 2 bases, with 12 bases spanning the gap. Germline loops: CDR1 SGHRS, CDR2 YFSETQ. The CDR3 length is 14 residues. In nucleotides, the CDR3 is TGCGCCAGCAGCCGCCCGGGACAAAACTATGGCTACACCTTC. Its translation: CASSRPGQNYGYTF.

Concerning this clonotype itself: One end of the junction fails to match germline, which may point to a read error. This chain uses TRBV29-1 with TRBJ2-7; D is unclear. CDR1 and CDR2 from the germline V gene are SQVTM and ANQGSEA. This CDR3 is 13 amino acids long. The CDR3 DNA follows: TGCAGCGTTGCGCCTGCATCGAGATACGAGCAGTGCTTC. Translated, it gives CSVAPASRYEQCF.

This clonotype was seen more than once but under ten times. The chain combines TRBV29-1 with TRBJ2-1; the D gene is possibly TRBD2 (8 bases). The CDR3 runs 18 residues. Per the germline V gene, CDR1 is SQVTM and CDR2 is ANQGSEA. V shed 3 bases and J shed 0 bases, with 21 bases lying between them. CDR3 in amino acids: CSVDGRGRASDSYNEQFF. The CDR3 nucleotides read TGCAGCGTTGACGGGAGGGGGCGGGCCTCTGACTCCTACAATGAGCAGTTCTTC.

This clonotype was counted between two and nine times. The gene calls are TRBV5-1 and TRBJ2-2; unclear D gene. CDR1 and CDR2 (germline): SGHRS, YFSETQ. CDR3 length: 15 residues. Trimming stripped 4 bases from V and 2 bases from J, with 12 bases between. CDR3 protein: CASSPGPGNTGELFF. The CDR3 coding sequence is TGCGCCAGCAGCCCTGGGCCCGGAAACACCGGGGAGCTGTTTTTT.

This clonotype appeared a single time. V and J are TRBV12-3 or TRBV12-4 and TRBJ1-1; unclear D gene. The germline V and J ends were trimmed by 3 bases and 0 bases, with 11 bases remaining between them. This CDR3 comprises 15 residues. CDR3 in DNA: TGTGCCAGCAGTTTTGAACAGATTATGAACACTGAAGCTTTCTTT. It encodes CASSFEQIMNTEAFF.

Notes on this clonotype: A read error may account for a junction end that differs from germline. This chain uses TRBV20-1 with TRBJ2-1, with a possible D match to TRBD2 (6 bases). This CDR3 is built from 14 residues. Germline V gene sequence: CDR1 DFQATT, CDR2 SNEGSKA (reference sequence). CDR3 nucleotides: TGCAGTGCTCTGGAGGGAGTAAAATACAATGAGCGGTTCTTC. Translated: CSALEGVKYNERFF.

The J gene is TRBJ2-3, the V gene TRBV19; 10 bases fit TRBD2. Looked up from germline, CDR1 is LNHDA and CDR2 is SQIVND (reference sequence). CDR3 length: 14 amino acids. J lost 5 bases, V lost 6 bases, and 5 bases had no gene match. The CDR3 nucleotides read TGTGCCAGTAGCACTAGCGGGACCGGAGATACGCAGTATTTT. It specifies CASSTSGTGDTQYF.

This chain joins TRBV15 and TRBJ2-7; either TRBD1 or TRBD2 may supply D (5 bases each). The CDR3 covers 15 residues. V gave up 6 bases and J gave up 5 bases, with 20 bases separating them. Germline V gives CDR1 LNHNV, CDR2 YYDKDF (reference sequence). CDR3 sequence: CATSAPGPGKNEQYF. The CDR3 DNA follows: TGTGCCACCAGTGCCCCGGGACCGGGGAAGAACGAGCAGTACTTC.